Detailed here is one T cell receptor (beta chain). What it recognizes is unknown. TCR beta VDJ and CDR3 profiling used genomic DNA as template. TCRdb re-called the reads with MiXCR, one entry per CDR3 protein. The data contain about 190,000 distinct CDR3 sequences, around 50% of them singletons. Trimming took 6 bases from V and 6 from J; bases not matched to a gene: 7. This CDR3 has 13 amino acids. The sample originates from a study of CD8+CD57+ T cells in acquired aplastic anemia. Study context: Yields of DNA that came from sorted CD4+ and CD8+ cells averaged roughly 3.2 ug. There were 10 million to 14 million reads, on average, for CD4+ cells from healthy donors.

General observations from the study: Overlap between patients and controls comprised about 28 CD8+ CDR3 sequences. Controls and patients did not differ significantly in CD8+ Simpson's diversity.

The sequencing sample was made of sorted CD4+, CD8+, or CD8+CD57+ T cells (not recorded which) from PBMCs. The chain joins TRBV12-3 or TRBV12-4 to TRBJ1-1; 7 nucleotides align to TRBD1. This sequence was found in a human donor in good health, serving as a control. The CDR3 loop reads CASRNSGTAEAFF. The DNA for the CDR3 is TGTGCCAGCAGAAACTCAGGGACAGCTGAAGCTTTCTTT.